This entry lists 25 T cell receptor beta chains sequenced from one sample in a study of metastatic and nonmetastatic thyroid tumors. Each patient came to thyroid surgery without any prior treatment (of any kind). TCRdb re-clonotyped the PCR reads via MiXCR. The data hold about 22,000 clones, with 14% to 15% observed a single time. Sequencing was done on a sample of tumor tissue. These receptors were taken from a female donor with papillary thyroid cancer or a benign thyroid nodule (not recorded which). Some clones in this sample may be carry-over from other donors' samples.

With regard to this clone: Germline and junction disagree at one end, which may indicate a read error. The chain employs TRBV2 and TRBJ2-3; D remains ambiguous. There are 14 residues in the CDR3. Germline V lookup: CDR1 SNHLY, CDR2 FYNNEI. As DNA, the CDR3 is TGTGCCAGCAGTGATGGGCTAGTAGCAGATAAGCAGTATTTT. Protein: CASSDGLVADKQYF.

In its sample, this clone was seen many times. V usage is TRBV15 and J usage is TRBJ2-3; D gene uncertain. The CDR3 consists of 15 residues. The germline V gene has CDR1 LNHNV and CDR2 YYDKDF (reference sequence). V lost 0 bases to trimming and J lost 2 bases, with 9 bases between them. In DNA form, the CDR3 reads TGTGCCACCAGCAGAGATCGGGCCCCCACAGATACGCAGTATTTT. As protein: CATSRDRAPTDTQYF.

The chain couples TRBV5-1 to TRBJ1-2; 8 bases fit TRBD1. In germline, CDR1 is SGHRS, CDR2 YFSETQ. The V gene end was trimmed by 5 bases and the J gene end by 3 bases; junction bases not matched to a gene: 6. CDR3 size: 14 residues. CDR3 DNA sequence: TGCGCCAGCAGGCAGGGGGCACTAGACTATGGCTACACCTTC. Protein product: CASRQGALDYGYTF. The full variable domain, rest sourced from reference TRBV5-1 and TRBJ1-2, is KAGVTQTPRYLIKTRGQQVTLSCSPISGHRSVSWYQQTPGQGLQFLFEYFSETQRNKGNFPGRFSGRQFSNSRSEMNVSTLELGDSALYLCASRQGALDYGYTFGSGTRLTVV.

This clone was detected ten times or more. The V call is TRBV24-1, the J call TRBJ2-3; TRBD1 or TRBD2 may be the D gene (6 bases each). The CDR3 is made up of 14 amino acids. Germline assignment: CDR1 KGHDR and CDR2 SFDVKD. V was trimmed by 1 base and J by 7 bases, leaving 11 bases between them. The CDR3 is CATSDLGGGNTQYF. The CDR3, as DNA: TGTGCCACCAGTGATTTAGGAGGGGGAAATACGCAGTATTTT.

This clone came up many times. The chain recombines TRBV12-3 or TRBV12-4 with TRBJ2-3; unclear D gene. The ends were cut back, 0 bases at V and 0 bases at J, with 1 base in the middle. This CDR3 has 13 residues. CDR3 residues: CASSLASTDTQYF. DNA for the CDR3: TGTGCCAGCAGTTTAGCCAGCACAGATACGCAGTATTTT.

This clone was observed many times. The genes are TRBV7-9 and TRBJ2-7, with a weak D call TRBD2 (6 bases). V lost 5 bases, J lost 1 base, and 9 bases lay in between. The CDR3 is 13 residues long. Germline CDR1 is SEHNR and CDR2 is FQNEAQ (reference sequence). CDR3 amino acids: CASSTRGSYEQYF. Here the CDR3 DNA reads TGTGCCAGCAGCACCCGGGGGTCCTACGAGCAGTACTTC.

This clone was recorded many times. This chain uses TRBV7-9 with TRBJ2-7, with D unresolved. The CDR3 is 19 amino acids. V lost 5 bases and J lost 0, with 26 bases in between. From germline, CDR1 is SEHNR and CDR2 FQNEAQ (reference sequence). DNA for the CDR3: TGTGCCAGCAGCCCCAAAGCGCGCTTTAACCCCTCGAGCTCCTACGAGCAGTACTTC. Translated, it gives CASSPKARFNPSSSYEQYF.

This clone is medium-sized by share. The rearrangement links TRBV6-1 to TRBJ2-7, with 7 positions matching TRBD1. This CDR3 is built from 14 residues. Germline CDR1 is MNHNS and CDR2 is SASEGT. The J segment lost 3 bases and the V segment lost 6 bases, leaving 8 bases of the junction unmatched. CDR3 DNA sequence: TGTGCCAGCAGAGTCGGACAGGACCTCTACGAGCAGTACTTC. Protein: CASRVGQDLYEQYF.

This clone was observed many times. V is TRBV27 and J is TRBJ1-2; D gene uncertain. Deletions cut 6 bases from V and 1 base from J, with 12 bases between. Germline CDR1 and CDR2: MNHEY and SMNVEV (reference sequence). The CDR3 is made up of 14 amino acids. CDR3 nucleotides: TGTGCCAGCAGCTCTCGTATAAATAACTATGGCTACACCTTC. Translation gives CASSSRINNYGYTF.

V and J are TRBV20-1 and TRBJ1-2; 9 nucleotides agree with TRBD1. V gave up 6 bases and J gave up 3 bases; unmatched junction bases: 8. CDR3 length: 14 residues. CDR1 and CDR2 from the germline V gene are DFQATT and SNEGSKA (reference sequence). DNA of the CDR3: TGCAGTGCCCGAACAGGGGGCTCTGACTATGGCTACACCTTC. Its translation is CSARTGGSDYGYTF.

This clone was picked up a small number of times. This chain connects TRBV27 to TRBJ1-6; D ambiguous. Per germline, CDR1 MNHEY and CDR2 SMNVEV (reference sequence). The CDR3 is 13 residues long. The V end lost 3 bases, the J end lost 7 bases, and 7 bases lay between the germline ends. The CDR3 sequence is CASSFNMNSPLHF. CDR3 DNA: TGTGCCAGCAGTTTCAACATGAATTCACCCCTCCACTTT.

The CDR3 nucleotides are TGTGCCAGCAGTCCGACAGGGCTCGGTGAGACCCAGTACTTC. Translation: CASSPTGLGETQYF. The V and J genes are TRBV2 and TRBJ2-5; TRBD1 matches 7 bases. V shed 5 bases, J shed 5 bases, and the junction held 8 bases outside the gene matches. The CDR3 loop spans 14 amino acids. From germline, CDR1 is SNHLY and CDR2 FYNNEI.

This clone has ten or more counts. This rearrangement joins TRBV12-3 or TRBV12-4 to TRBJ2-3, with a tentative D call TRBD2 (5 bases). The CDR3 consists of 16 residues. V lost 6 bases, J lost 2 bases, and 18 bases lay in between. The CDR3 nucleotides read TGTGCCAGCAGCGAGGGCAGAGCAACATACACAGATACGCAGTATTTT. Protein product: CASSEGRATYTDTQYF.

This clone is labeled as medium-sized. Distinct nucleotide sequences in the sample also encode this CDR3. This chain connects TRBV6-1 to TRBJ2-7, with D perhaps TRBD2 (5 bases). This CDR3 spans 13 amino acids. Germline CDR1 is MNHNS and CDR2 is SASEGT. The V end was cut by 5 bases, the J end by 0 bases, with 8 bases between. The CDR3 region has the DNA TGTGCCAGCAGTTTAACTAGCTCCTACGAGCAGTACTTC. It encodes CASSLTSSYEQYF.

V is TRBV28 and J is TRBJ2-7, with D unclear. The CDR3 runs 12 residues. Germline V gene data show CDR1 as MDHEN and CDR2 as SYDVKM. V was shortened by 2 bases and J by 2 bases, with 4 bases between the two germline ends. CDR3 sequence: CASSLLAYEQYF. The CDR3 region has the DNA TGTGCCAGCAGTTTACTCGCCTACGAGCAGTACTTC.

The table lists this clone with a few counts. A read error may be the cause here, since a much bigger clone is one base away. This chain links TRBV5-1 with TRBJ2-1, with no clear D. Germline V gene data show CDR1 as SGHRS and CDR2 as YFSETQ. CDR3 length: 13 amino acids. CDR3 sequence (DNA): TGCGTCAGCAGCGTACGGTGGGACAATGAGCAGTTCTTC. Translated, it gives CVSSVRWDNEQFF.

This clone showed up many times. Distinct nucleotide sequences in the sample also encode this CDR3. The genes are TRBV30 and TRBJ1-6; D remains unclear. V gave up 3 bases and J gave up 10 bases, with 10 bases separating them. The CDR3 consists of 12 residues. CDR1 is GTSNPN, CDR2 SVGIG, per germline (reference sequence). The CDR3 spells CAWRPSGSPLHF. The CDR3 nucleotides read TGTGCCTGGAGGCCTAGCGGATCACCCCTCCACTTT.

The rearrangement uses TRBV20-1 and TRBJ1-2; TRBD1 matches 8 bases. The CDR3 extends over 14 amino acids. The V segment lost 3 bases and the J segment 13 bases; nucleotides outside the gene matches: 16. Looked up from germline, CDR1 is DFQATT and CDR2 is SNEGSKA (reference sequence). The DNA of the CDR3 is TGCAGTGCTAGCAGTTCGGGACAGGTGCTCCCCAGCACCTTC. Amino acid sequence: CSASSSGQVLPSTF.

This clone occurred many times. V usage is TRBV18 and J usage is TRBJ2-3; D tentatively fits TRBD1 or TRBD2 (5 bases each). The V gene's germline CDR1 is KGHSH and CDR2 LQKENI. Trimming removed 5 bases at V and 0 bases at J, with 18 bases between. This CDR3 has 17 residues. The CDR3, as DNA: TGTGCCAGCTCATCAAACCTGGGGACGACTAGCACAGATACGCAGTATTTT. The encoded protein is CASSSNLGTTSTDTQYF.

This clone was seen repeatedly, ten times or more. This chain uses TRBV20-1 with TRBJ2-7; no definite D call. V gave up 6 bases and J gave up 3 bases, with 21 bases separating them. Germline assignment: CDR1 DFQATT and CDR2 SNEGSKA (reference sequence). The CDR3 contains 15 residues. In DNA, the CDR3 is TGCAGTGCAAACCCCAGAAGTGGGCCAGGCTACGAGCAGTACTTC. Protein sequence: CSANPRSGPGYEQYF.

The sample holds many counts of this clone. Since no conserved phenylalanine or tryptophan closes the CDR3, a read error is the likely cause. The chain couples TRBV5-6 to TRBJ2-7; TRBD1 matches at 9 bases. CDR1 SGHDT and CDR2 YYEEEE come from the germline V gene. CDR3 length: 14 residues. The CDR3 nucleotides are TGTGTCAGCAGCTTCGGACAGGGGTGGTACGAGCAGTACTCC. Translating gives CVSSFGQGWYEQYS.

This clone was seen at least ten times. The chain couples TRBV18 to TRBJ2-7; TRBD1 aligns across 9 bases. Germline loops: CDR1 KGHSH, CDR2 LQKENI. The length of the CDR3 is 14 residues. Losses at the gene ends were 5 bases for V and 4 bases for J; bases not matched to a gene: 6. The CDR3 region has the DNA TGTGCCAGCTCATTACAGACAGGGGGGTACGAGCAGTACTTC. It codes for CASSLQTGGYEQYF.

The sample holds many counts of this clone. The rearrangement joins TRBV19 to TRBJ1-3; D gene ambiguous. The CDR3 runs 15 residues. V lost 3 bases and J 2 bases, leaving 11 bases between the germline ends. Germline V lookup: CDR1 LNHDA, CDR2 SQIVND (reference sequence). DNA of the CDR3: TGTGCCAGTAGTATTGAGGATGCGGCTGGAAACACCATATATTTT. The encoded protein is CASSIEDAAGNTIYF.

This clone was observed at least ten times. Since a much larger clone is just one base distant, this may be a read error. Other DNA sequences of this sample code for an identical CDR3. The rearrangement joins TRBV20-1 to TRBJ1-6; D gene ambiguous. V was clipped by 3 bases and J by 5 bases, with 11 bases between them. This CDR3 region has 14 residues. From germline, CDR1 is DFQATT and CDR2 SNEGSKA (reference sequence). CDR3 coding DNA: TGCAGTGCTAGGGGAGGCACTAATAATTCACCCCTCCACTTT. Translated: CSARGGTNNSPLHF.

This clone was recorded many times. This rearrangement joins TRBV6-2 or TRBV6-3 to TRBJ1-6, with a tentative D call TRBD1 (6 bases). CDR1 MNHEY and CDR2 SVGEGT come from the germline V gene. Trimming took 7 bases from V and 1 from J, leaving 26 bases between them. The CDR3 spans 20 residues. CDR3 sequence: CASTGVGQGKSSSYNSPLHF. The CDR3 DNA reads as TGTGCCAGCACGGGGGTCGGGCAGGGGAAGTCCTCTTCCTATAATTCACCCCTCCACTTT.